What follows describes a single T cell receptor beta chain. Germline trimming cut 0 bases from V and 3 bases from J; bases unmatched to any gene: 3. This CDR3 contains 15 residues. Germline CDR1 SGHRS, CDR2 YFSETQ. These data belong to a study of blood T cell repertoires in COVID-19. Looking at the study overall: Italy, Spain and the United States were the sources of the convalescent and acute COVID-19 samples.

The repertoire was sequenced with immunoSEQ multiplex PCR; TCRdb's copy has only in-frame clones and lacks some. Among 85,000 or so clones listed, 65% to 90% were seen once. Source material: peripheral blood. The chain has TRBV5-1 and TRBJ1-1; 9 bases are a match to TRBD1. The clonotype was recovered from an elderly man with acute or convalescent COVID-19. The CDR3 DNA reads TGCGCCAGCAGCTTGGCCCGGACAGGGGACACTGAAGCTTTCTTT. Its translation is CASSLARTGDTEAFF.